The present entry profiles one T cell receptor beta chain with its context. As yet, its antigen is unknown. This sample was taken from a study of cytomegalovirus exposure and HLA in healthy donors. Primers: 60 Vbeta forward and 13 Jbeta reverse. TCRdb's copy holds only in-frame clones and misses some; the assay was immunoSEQ multiplex PCR. The sample contains 130,000 to 150,000 clones, 9.4% of which appear only once. Trimming took 3 bases from V and 0 from J; bases not matched to a gene: 1. The CDR3 sequence is 15 residues long. CDR1 SGHAT and CDR2 FQNNGV come from the germline V gene. Study-level points and caveats: There were a few CMV-associated chains whose specificity for CMV antigens was confirmed in vitro. Analyses of presence/absence relied on an assumption of roughly uniform sequencing depth across donors. In an earlier analysis, about 87% or about 30%: the productive usage of most TCR beta V segments. Within a later analysis, the majority of CMV-associated TCR beta chains appeared HLA-restricted.

The chain joins TRBV11-2 to TRBJ2-7; 11 nucleotides agree with TRBD2. What was sequenced was PBMCs. The origin of this receptor is a male donor in good health and CMV-seronegative. The CDR3 DNA follows: TGTGCCAGCAGCTTTACTAGCGGGGGCTCCTACGAGCAGTACTTC. This encodes CASSFTSGGSYEQYF.